Sequencing of this T cell receptor (beta chain) was carried out in a study of cytomegalovirus exposure and HLA in healthy donors. Study background: Across around 400 genotyped donors, 81% landed in the Caucasian-associated ancestry cluster.

General study findings and limits: For TCR beta chains, V- and J-gene trimming was later linked to a missense DCLRE1C variant. In vitro testing confirmed a few CMV-associated chains as specific for CMV antigens. In an earlier analysis, about 87% or about 30%: the productive usage of most TCR beta V segments.

With regard to this clone: Its cognate antigen is unknown.

The V end was cut by 4 bases, the J end by 2 bases, with 9 bases between. The germline gives CDR1 MDHEN, CDR2 SYDVKM. The CDR3 covers 15 residues. Both 60 Vbeta primers and 13 Jbeta primers went into the PCR. Profiled with immunoSEQ multiplex PCR; TCRdb holds only in-frame clones, not every one. The sample has 150,000 to 200,000 clones; roughly 79% are singletons. Sequenced input: PBMCs. The sequence came from a woman aged 45-65 years in good health and CMV-seronegative. The genes are TRBV28 and TRBJ2-6; D uncertain. CDR3 loop: CASSSSSPGANVLTF. The CDR3 coding sequence is TGTGCCAGCAGTTCCTCAAGCCCTGGGGCCAACGTCCTGACTTTC.